These 16 T cell receptor beta chains share one sample of origin, sequenced in a study of blood T cell repertoires in COVID-19. TCRdb's table, derived via immunoSEQ multiplex PCR, lists solely in-frame clones and lacks some. The table records under 450,000 clones, more than 65% of them present only once. Material: peripheral blood. The receptors derive from a human donor with acute or convalescent COVID-19. The donor label of this sample is uncertain.

This chain connects TRBV7-9 to TRBJ1-6; D possibly corresponds to TRBD1 (6 bases). V was trimmed by 5 bases and J by 6 bases, leaving 17 bases between them. Germline V gene data show CDR1 as SEHNR and CDR2 as FQNEAQ (reference sequence). The CDR3 sequence is 16 residues long. This CDR3 reads CASSRGGGRGNSPLHF. In DNA form, the CDR3 reads TGTGCCAGCAGCCGGGGAGGGGGGCGAGGTAATTCACCCCTCCACTTT.

This chain uses TRBV20-1 with TRBJ2-7; D unresolved. CDR1 DFQATT and CDR2 SNEGSKA come from the germline V gene (reference sequence). V shed 6 bases and J shed 4 bases, with 7 bases lying between them. The CDR3 spans 10 residues. The CDR3 DNA follows: TGCAGTGCGGCGGATTACGAGCAGTACTTC. Translation gives CSAADYEQYF.

The CDR3 region is CATAQGSSGYNEQFF. The CDR3 region has the DNA TGTGCCACCGCCCAGGGATCTAGCGGGTACAATGAGCAGTTCTTC. The rearrangement links TRBV24-1 to TRBJ2-1; 8 bases agree with TRBD2. Germline assignment: CDR1 KGHDR and CDR2 SFDVKD. The J segment lost 4 bases and the V segment lost 9 bases, leaving 10 bases of the junction unmatched. The CDR3 consists of 15 residues.

This chain connects TRBV2 to TRBJ2-3; 11 bases fit TRBD2. V gave up 8 bases and J gave up 4 bases; unmatched junction bases: 5. The CDR3 consists of 14 residues. Germline V CDR1 and CDR2: SNHLY, FYNNEI. The CDR3: CASRPGLAADTQYF. The CDR3 DNA reads as TGTGCCAGCCGACCGGGACTAGCGGCAGATACGCAGTATTTT. Combining the CDR3 with reference TRBV2 and TRBJ2-3 gives the whole variable domain EPEVTQTPSHQVTQMGQEVILRCVPISNHLYFYWYRQILGQKVEFLVSFYNNEISEKSEIFDDQFSVERPDGSNFTLKIRSTKLEDSAMYFCASRPGLAADTQYFGPGTRLTVL.

This chain uses TRBV3-1 (or the pseudogene TRBV3-2) with TRBJ2-7, with a tentative D call TRBD1 (7 bases). The V end was cut by 1 base, the J end by 3 bases, with 16 bases between. Germline CDR1 LGHDT, CDR2 YNNKEL (reference sequence). CDR3 length: 16 amino acids. In nucleotides, the CDR3 is TGTGCCAGCAGCCAAGCCCGACAGGGCGGGATCTACGAGCAGTACTTC. It encodes CASSQARQGGIYEQYF.

This chain connects TRBV7-8 to TRBJ1-5; D is ambiguous. Germline V lookup: CDR1 SGHVS, CDR2 FQNEAQ. Trimming pared 2 bases from V and 0 bases from J, leaving 5 bases between. This CDR3 region has 14 residues. CDR3 coding DNA: TGTGCCAGCAGCTTACAGGATAGCAATCAGCCCCAGCATTTT. It is translated as CASSLQDSNQPQHF.

This clone was observed a few times. The V call is TRBV10-1, the J call TRBJ2-1; 14 bases agree with TRBD2. The CDR3 is 15 amino acids. The V and J ends lost 4 bases and 9 bases, in that order; junction bases with no gene match: 5. Germline loops: CDR1 WNHNN, CDR2 SYGVQD (reference sequence). CDR3 DNA sequence: TGCGCCAGCAGTGTGACTAGCGGGAGGGCGGGTGAGCAGTTCTTC. Translation: CASSVTSGRAGEQFF.

Notes on this clone: Other DNA variants within this sample encode the same CDR3. This sequence joins TRBV6-4 and TRBJ1-1; D may be TRBD1 (5 bases). The V and J ends lost 6 bases and 1 base respectively, with 9 bases between them. CDR1 MRHNA and CDR2 SNTAGT come from the germline V gene. CDR3 length: 13 amino acids. The DNA for the CDR3 is TGTGCCAGCAGCGCCGACAGGAACACTGAAGCTTTCTTT. Translated, it gives CASSADRNTEAFF.

Note on this clone: This CDR3 is also generated by other DNA sequences in the sample. The CDR3 sequence is CASTDRGSGNQPQHF. The CDR3 bases are TGTGCCAGTACGGACAGGGGCAGCGGCAATCAGCCCCAGCATTTT. The rearrangement uses TRBV19 and TRBJ1-5, with 9 bases fitting TRBD1. The germline gives CDR1 LNHDA, CDR2 SQIVND (reference sequence). This CDR3 has 15 residues. J lost 2 bases, V lost 7 bases, and 6 bases had no gene match.

This chain links TRBV7-6 with TRBJ2-1; TRBD2 might be the D (5 bases). The CDR3 runs to 16 residues. Germline CDR1 and CDR2: SGHVS and FNYEAQ. Trimming left V 2 bases short and J 6 bases short, with 17 bases between. For the CDR3, the DNA is TGTGCCAGCAGCTTATCGAGGGAACTTGTAATCAATGAGCAGTTCTTC. The encoded protein is CASSLSRELVINEQFF.

This chain joins TRBV2 and TRBJ2-1, with D perhaps matching TRBD1 (5 bases). V lost 7 bases to trimming and J lost 4 bases, with 11 bases between them. Germline V lookup: CDR1 SNHLY, CDR2 FYNNEI. The CDR3 is made up of 13 amino acids. CDR3 sequence reads: CASNLGAYNEQFF. Here the CDR3 DNA reads TGTGCCAGCAATCTAGGGGCTTACAATGAGCAGTTCTTC.

This clone appeared many times. The V and J genes are TRBV15 and TRBJ1-5, with D perhaps TRBD1 (5 bases). CDR1 and CDR2 (germline): LNHNV, YYDKDF (reference sequence). The CDR3 totals 18 residues. Trimming shortened V by 0 bases and J by 4 bases, and 19 bases separated the two germline ends. The CDR3 is CATSRDSNTGEGNQPQHF. CDR3 coding DNA: TGTGCCACCAGCAGAGATTCGAACACGGGGGAAGGTAATCAGCCCCAGCATTTT.

The J gene is TRBJ2-7, the V gene TRBV30; TRBD1 matches at 9 bases. Germline lookup yields CDR1 GTSNPN and CDR2 SVGIG (reference sequence). The junction had 5 bases not matched to a gene; V was cut back by 2 bases and J by 3 bases. The length of the CDR3 is 14 residues. The CDR3 here is CAWSYGTGSYEQYF. In DNA form, the CDR3 reads TGTGCCTGGAGTTACGGGACAGGGAGCTACGAGCAGTACTTC.

V usage is TRBV29-1 and J usage is TRBJ2-1; D not resolved. The CDR3 is made up of 14 amino acids. Trimming cost V 1 base and J 4 bases, with 11 bases left between them. From germline, CDR1 is SQVTM and CDR2 ANQGSEA. This CDR3 reads CSVEVASHYNEQFF. CDR3 nucleotides: TGCAGCGTTGAAGTGGCCAGTCATTACAATGAGCAGTTCTTC.

The chain recombines TRBV28 with TRBJ1-2; tentative D call: TRBD1 (5 bases). The CDR3 has 12 residues. The V and J ends lost 5 bases and 6 bases respectively, with 10 bases between them. The V gene's germline CDR1 is MDHEN and CDR2 SYDVKM. The CDR3 loop is CASSDRLHGYTF. CDR3 in DNA: TGTGCCAGCAGTGACAGACTTCATGGCTACACCTTC.

This chain joins TRBV6-5 and TRBJ1-6, with 12 bases fitting TRBD1. The CDR3 loop spans 16 amino acids. CDR1 and CDR2 from the germline V gene are MNHEY and SVGAGI. The trim removed 2 bases at V and 10 bases at J, leaving 6 bases unmatched. The CDR3 DNA reads as TGTGCCAGCAGTTACGGGATTGGGACAGGGGGCTCACCCCTCCACTTT. The encoded protein is CASSYGIGTGGSPLHF.